Sequencing of this TCR beta chain was carried out in a study of T cell changes during pregnancy in multiple sclerosis. Data came from immunoSEQ multiplex PCR; TCRdb stores just in-frame clones and leaves some out. The sample comprises about 66,000 clones, about 91% of which are singletons, and approximately 5.7% rests with the top ten. CDR1 and CDR2 from the germline V gene are SGDLS and YYNGEE. Trimming left V 3 bases short and J 5 bases short, with 8 bases between. This CDR3 contains 12 residues. The TCR comes from a female donor with multiple sclerosis, enrolled in a pregnancy study. V and J are TRBV9 and TRBJ2-5, with D tentatively TRBD2 (5 bases). The sample consisted of CD8+ T cells from peripheral blood mononuclear cells, taken before pregnancy. CDR3 nucleotides: TGTGCCAGCAGCGACCCGGGGGAGACCCAGTACTTC. Translating gives CASSDPGETQYF.